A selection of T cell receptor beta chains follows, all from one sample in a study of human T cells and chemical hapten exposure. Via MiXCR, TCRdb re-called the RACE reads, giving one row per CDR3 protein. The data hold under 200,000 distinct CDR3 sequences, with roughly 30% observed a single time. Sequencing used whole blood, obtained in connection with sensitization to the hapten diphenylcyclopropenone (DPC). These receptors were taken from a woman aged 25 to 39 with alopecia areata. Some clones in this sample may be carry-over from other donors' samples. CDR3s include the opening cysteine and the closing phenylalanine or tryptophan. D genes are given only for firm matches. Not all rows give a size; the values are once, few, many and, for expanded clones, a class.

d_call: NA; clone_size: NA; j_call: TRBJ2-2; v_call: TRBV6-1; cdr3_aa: CASRIRGAVNTGELFF; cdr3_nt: TGTGCCAGCAGAATACGGGGGGCAGTGAACACCGGGGAGCTGTTTTTT
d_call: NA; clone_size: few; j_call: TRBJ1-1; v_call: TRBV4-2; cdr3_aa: CASSQVPRDEAFF; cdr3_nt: TGTGCCAGCAGCCAAGTTCCCAGAGATGAAGCTTTCTTT
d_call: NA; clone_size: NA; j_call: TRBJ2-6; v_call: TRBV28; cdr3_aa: CASSTNTGANVLTF; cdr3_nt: TGTGCCAGCAGTACCAATACTGGGGCCAACGTCCTGACTTTC
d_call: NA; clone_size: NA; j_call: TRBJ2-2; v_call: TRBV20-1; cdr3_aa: CSAIRAGGSGTGELFF; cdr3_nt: TGCAGTGCCATCCGGGCAGGGGGGTCGGGCACCGGGGAGCTGTTTTTT
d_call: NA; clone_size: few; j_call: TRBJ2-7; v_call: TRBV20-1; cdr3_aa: CSARQGLVYEQYF; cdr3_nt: TGCAGTGCTAGACAGGGACTTGTGTACGAGCAGTACTTC
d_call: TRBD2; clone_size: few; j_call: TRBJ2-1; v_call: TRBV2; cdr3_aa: CASNRWRGGDNEQFF; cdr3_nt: TGTGCCAGCAACAGGTGGCGGGGGGGGGACAATGAGCAGTTCTTC
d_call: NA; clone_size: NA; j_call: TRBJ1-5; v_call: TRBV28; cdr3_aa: CASSLQYSSNQPQHF; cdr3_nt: TGTGCCAGCAGCCTGCAATACAGTAGCAATCAGCCCCAGCATTTT
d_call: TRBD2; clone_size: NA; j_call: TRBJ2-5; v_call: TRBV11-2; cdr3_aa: CASSSPTSGYSRETQYF; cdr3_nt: TGTGCCAGCAGCTCTCCGACTAGCGGGTACTCCAGGGAGACCCAGTACTTC
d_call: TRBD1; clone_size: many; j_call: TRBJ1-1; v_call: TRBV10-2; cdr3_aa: CASGRDSKNTEAFF; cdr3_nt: TGCGCCAGCGGGCGGGACAGTAAGAACACTGAAGCTTTCTTT
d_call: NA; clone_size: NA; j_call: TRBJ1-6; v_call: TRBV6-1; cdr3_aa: CASINSGWGSGNSPLHF; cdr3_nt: TGTGCCAGCATCAACTCCGGGTGGGGATCTGGCAATTCACCCCTCCACTTT
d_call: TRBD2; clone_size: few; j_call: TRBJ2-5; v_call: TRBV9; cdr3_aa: CASSVALGLAQETQYF; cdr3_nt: TGTGCCAGCAGCGTAGCTTTAGGACTAGCGCAAGAGACCCAGTACTTC
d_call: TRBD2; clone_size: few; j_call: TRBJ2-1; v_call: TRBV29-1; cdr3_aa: CSVEHSGGATDEQFF; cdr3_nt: TGCAGCGTTGAACATAGCGGGGGGGCCACCGATGAGCAGTTCTTC
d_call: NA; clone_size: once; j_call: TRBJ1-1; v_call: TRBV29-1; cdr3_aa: CSVGGTQVETEAFF; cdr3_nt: TGCAGCGTGGGGGGAACACAGGTGGAAACTGAAGCTTTCTTT
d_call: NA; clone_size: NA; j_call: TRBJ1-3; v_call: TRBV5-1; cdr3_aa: CASSLDGGASGNTIYF; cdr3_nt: TGCGCCAGCAGCTTGGATGGGGGGGCATCTGGAAACACCATATATTTT
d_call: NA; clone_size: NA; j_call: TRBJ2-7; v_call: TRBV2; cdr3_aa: CASSEVASRRVEQYF; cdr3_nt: TGTGCCAGCAGTGAGGTGGCTAGCAGGCGCGTCGAGCAGTACTTC
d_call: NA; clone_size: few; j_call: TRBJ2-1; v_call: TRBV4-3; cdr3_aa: CASSQGGGGGYNEQFF; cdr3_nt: TGCGCCAGCAGCCAAGGTGGAGGGGGGGGCTACAATGAGCAGTTCTTC
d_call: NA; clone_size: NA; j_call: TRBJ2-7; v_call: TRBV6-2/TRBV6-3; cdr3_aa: CASREPGFSYEQYF; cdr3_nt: TGTGCCAGCAGAGAACCGGGATTCTCCTACGAGCAGTACTTC
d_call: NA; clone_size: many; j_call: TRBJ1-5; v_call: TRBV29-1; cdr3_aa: CSVRDGGNQPQHF; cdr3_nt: TGCAGCGTTCGCGACGGGGGCAATCAGCCCCAGCATTTT
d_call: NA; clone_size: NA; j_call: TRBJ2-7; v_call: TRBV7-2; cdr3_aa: CASSRGGYEQYF; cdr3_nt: TGTGCCAGCAGCCGCGGCGGCTACGAGCAGTACTTC
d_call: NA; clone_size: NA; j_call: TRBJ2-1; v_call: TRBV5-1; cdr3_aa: CASSHRWNLQNEQFF; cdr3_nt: TGCGCCAGCAGCCATCGCTGGAACCTCCAGAATGAGCAGTTCTTC
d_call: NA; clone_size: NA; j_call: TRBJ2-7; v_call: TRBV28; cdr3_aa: CASSPSSSVDYYEQYF; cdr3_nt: TGTGCCAGCAGTCCTAGTTCTAGCGTAGACTATTACGAGCAGTACTTC
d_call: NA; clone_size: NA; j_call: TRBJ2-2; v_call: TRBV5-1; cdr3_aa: CASSLGQISSVKELFF; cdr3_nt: TGCGCCAGCAGCCTCGGACAGATATCATCTGTTAAGGAGCTGTTTTTT
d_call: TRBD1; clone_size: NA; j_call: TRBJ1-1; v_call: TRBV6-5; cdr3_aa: CASNIQGGEAFF; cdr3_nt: TGTGCCAGCAACATACAGGGGGGTGAAGCTTTCTTT
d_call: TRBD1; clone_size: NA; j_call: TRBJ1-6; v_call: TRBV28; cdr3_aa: CASSPGGTDSPLHF; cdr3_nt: TGTGCCAGCAGTCCGGGCGGGACAGATTCACCCCTCCACTTT
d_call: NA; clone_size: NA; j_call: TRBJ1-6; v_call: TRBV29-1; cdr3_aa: CSVEDGVGSPLHF; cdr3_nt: TGCAGCGTTGAAGACGGGGTGGGGTCACCCCTCCACTTT
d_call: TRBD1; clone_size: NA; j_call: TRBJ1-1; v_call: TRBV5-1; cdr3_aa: CASSLDGTDRTEAFF; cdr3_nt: TGCGCCAGCAGCCTAGACGGGACAGACCGCACTGAAGCTTTCTTT
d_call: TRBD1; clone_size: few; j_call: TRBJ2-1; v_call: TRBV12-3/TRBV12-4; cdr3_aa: CASSDPTTPVGTGAYNEQFF; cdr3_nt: TGTGCCAGCAGCGATCCAACAACTCCCGTTGGGACAGGGGCGTACAATGAGCAGTTCTTC
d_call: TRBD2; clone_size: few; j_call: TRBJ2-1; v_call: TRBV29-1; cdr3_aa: CSVEGGAGGSYNEQFF; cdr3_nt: TGCAGCGTTGAAGGAGGAGCGGGAGGATCCTACAATGAGCAGTTCTTC